This is a list of T cell receptor beta chains from one sample in a study of brain T cells in children with intractable seizures. Data came from immunoSEQ multiplex PCR; TCRdb stores just in-frame clones and leaves some out. Among about 80,000 clones listed, under 95% were seen once. This specimen consisted of peripheral blood, obtained at surgery. The receptors derive from a girl aged 2 to 9 with Rasmussen encephalitis and intractable seizures. Both conserved end residues are part of each CDR3. Each record gives: J gene, V gene, D gene, clone size, CDR3 DNA, CDR3 protein. D genes are given only for firm matches. Where a row states a size, it is once, few, many or the class of an expanded clone; other rows omit it.

>TRBJ2-1|TRBV7-3|TRBD2|.
TGTGCCAGCAGCTTCGGCTCTAGCGGGGGGTTACGGAGCTCCTACAATGAGCAGTTCTTC
CASSFGSSGGLRSSYNEQFF
>TRBJ2-7|TRBV5-6|TRBD1|.
TGTGCCAGCAGCCGGGACGGGACAGGCACCTACGAGCAGTACTTC
CASSRDGTGTYEQYF
>TRBJ2-7|TRBV6-5|TRBD2|.
TGTGCCAGCAGCCTCTCAGCGGGAGGTTCCTACGAGCAGTACTTC
CASSLSAGGSYEQYF
>TRBJ2-7|TRBV19|TRBD1|.
TGTGCCAGTGGCCCCGGACAGGGATCCTACGAGCAGTACTTC
CASGPGQGSYEQYF
>TRBJ2-1|TRBV20-1|.|.
TGCAGTGCAGGATGGAATGAGCAGTTCTTC
CSAGWNEQFF
>TRBJ2-2|TRBV5-1|.|.
TGCGCCAGCAGACCTACACCGGGACCCCTCACCGGGGAGCTGTTTTTT
CASRPTPGPLTGELFF
>TRBJ2-5|TRBV2|.|.
TGTGCCAGCAGTGCCAATCCCGCGACCCAGTACTTC
CASSANPATQYF
>TRBJ1-5|TRBV19|.|.
TGTGCCAGCAAGGGTTTTGGGCCCCAGCATTTT
CASKGFGPQHF
>TRBJ2-7|TRBV19|TRBD1|.
TGTGCCAGTAGTATGGACAGGGCACCCTACGAGCAGTACTTC
CASSMDRAPYEQYF
>TRBJ1-3|TRBV2|.|.
TGTGCCAGCAGTGGAATTAAACCCTCGGGAGGAAACACCATATATTTT
CASSGIKPSGGNTIYF
>TRBJ1-6|TRBV30|.|.
TGTGCCTGGAGTGACCAGGGAGTAGCACCCCTCCACTTT
CAWSDQGVAPLHF
>TRBJ1-2|TRBV6-5|.|.
TGTGCCAGCAGTTACTCGATTGGGGGTTATGGCTACACCTTC
CASSYSIGGYGYTF
>TRBJ2-1|TRBV12-3/TRBV12-4|.|.
TGTGCCAGCAGTAGGATTACCTACAATGAGCAGTTCTTC
CASSRITYNEQFF
>TRBJ1-3|TRBV10-2|.|.
TGCGCCAGCAGTGATCGACCGAGCCTCTCTGGAAACACCATATATTTT
CASSDRPSLSGNTIYF
>TRBJ1-1|TRBV10-3|.|.
TGTGCCATCCGCCAGGGCGAGAACACTGAAGCTTTCTTT
CAIRQGENTEAFF
>TRBJ2-2|TRBV2|.|.
TGTGCCAGCAGTGAATTTCACTCGGGGCTGACCGGGGAGCTGTTTTTT
CASSEFHSGLTGELFF
>TRBJ2-7|TRBV12-3/TRBV12-4|.|.
TGTGCCAGCAGTTTGGGCAGTAACTACGAGCAGTACTTC
CASSLGSNYEQYF
>TRBJ1-2|TRBV4-2|TRBD1|.
TGTGCCAGCAGCCAAGCAACCGACAGGGGTGGCTACACCTTC
CASSQATDRGGYTF
>TRBJ2-5|TRBV7-8|.|.
TGTGCCAGCAGCTTAAGACCCCCGCGGACCCAGTACTTC
CASSLRPPRTQYF
>TRBJ2-7|TRBV6-1|.|once
TGTGCCAGCAGTGATAGGGGTAAAACCTACGAGCAGTACTTC
CASSDRGKTYEQYF